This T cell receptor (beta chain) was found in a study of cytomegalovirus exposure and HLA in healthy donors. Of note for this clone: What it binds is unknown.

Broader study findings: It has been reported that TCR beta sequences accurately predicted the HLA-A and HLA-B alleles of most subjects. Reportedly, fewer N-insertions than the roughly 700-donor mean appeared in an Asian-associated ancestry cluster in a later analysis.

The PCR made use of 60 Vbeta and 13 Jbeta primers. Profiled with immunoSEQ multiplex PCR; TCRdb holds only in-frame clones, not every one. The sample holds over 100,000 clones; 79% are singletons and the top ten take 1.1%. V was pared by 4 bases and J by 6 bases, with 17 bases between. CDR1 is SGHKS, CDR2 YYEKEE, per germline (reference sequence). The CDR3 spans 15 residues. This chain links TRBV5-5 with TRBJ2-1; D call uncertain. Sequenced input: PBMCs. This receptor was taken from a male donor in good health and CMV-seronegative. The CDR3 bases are TGTGCCAGCAGCCCGGATACCCCAGGATCCAATGAGCAGTTCTTC. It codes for CASSPDTPGSNEQFF.